A single TCR beta chain is shown here with its context. It has no known antigen specificity. It has no much larger one-base neighbor in the sample; base qualities were not kept. The sample comes from a study of control samples from healthy donors and cancer patients (dated by TCRdb to the early 2020s). Looking up the germline V gene (reference sequence) yields CDR1 MNHEY and CDR2 SMNVEV. V is reduced by 5 bases and J by 8 bases, leaving a spacing of 16 bases between them. From the cysteine up to the phenylalanine, the CDR3 has a length of 14 residues. Here the CDR3 DNA is all that survives: 42 bases in frame from base 1. The receptor library was made with the immunoSEQ multiplex PCR assay. Entries here come from immuneACCESS through TCRdb and include only in-frame sequences with V and J called. Some clones fail to appear in such tables; in the studies checked, an unresolved V gene covers under half of the shortfall, and the cause of the remainder is unknown. The sample profile shows around 100,000 clones; roughly 84% of them were found once. The leading ten clones occupy roughly 18% of the sample.

This sequence uses TRBV27 and TRBJ2-1; no D gene can be assigned with confidence. The source material was blood. The source is a woman in her forties or fifties in good health. The DNA reads as follows: TGTGCCAGCAGTATACCCCTGATACCCTATGAGCAGTTCTTC. The translation is CASSIPLIPYEQFF.